What follows are 12 T cell receptor beta chains derived from one specimen sequenced in a study of OX40 agonist ivuxolimab in advanced cancers. Clones were sequenced by immunoSEQ multiplex PCR, and TCRdb holds only the in-frame ones, with some missing. Of approximately 32,000 clones in the sample, approximately 89% are singletons; the top ten hold about 9%. This sample comprised CD4+ or CD8+ T cells sorted from blood, obtained in a trial of the OX40 agonist ivuxolimab. The receptors were sampled from an adult with an advanced solid tumor such as melanoma, head and neck, liver or kidney cancer.

The genes are TRBV11-2 and TRBJ2-3; 10 bases agree with TRBD2. Germline V gene lookup returns CDR1 SGHAT and CDR2 FQNNGV. The CDR3 runs to 16 residues. The J segment lost 2 bases and the V segment lost 5 bases, leaving 7 bases of the junction unmatched. CDR3 sequence (DNA): TGTGCCAGCAGCCTGACTAGCGGGCTTTACACAGATACGCAGTATTTT. Its protein product is CASSLTSGLYTDTQYF.

The chain joins TRBV7-6 to TRBJ2-4; either TRBD1 or TRBD2 may supply D (5 bases each). This CDR3 contains 17 residues. The germline CDR1 and CDR2 sequences are SGHVS and FNYEAQ. Between the trimmed V and J ends, which lost 1 base and 1 base, there was a span of 14 bases. CDR3 sequence: CASSLEGRGFAKNIQYF. The CDR3 nucleotides are TGTGCCAGCAGCTTAGAGGGACGCGGTTTTGCCAAAAACATTCAGTACTTC.

The chain employs TRBV19 and TRBJ2-2; D gene ambiguous. The CDR3 totals 14 residues. CDR1 and CDR2 from the germline V gene are LNHDA and SQIVND (reference sequence). Trimming cost V 7 bases and J 2 bases, with 11 bases left between them. DNA of the CDR3: TGTGCCAGTACCATTGCCCTAAACACCGGGGAGCTGTTTTTT. Translation: CASTIALNTGELFF.

The count of this clone is one. The chain links TRBV6-6 to TRBJ1-5; D remains unclear. V shed 6 bases and J shed 1 base, with 10 bases lying between them. This CDR3 has 14 residues. The germline V gene encodes CDR1 MNHNY and CDR2 SVGAGI (reference sequence). The CDR3 bases are TGTGCCAGCAGCCTCTCAGGAAGCAATCAGCCCCAGCATTTT. As protein: CASSLSGSNQPQHF.

The J gene is TRBJ1-1, the V gene TRBV19; D uncertain. CDR3 length: 14 amino acids. V lost 6 bases, J lost 4 bases, and 15 bases lay in between. Germline V CDR1 and CDR2: LNHDA, SQIVND (reference sequence). The chain's CDR3 is CASSNGPLATEAFF. The CDR3 nucleotides read TGTGCCAGTAGCAACGGACCTTTAGCCACTGAAGCTTTCTTT.

The CDR3 sequence: CASSLALSGANVLTF. CDR3 bases: TGCGCCAGCAGCTTGGCTCTCTCTGGGGCCAACGTCCTGACTTTC. The rearrangement uses TRBV5-1 and TRBJ2-6; D is unclear. The CDR3 runs to 15 residues. Germline lookup yields CDR1 SGHRS and CDR2 YFSETQ. Trimming took 0 bases from V and 0 from J, leaving 4 bases between them.

The chain employs TRBV6-5 and TRBJ2-7; the match to TRBD1 covers 10 bases. CDR3 length: 15 amino acids. Losses at the gene ends were 2 bases for V and 5 bases for J; bases not matched to a gene: 6. CDR1 is MNHEY, CDR2 SVGAGI, per germline. CDR3 in amino acids: CASSYRDRGLDEQYF. In DNA form, the CDR3 reads TGTGCCAGCAGTTACCGGGACAGGGGATTAGACGAGCAGTACTTC.

The DNA of the CDR3 is TGTGCCAGCAGCCCACAGGGGGCGGGAGGAAACATTCAGTACTTC. Translating it yields CASSPQGAGGNIQYF. The gene calls are TRBV2 and TRBJ2-4; possibly TRBD1 for D (9 bases). The CDR3 runs 15 residues. The germline CDR1 and CDR2 sequences are SNHLY and FYNNEI. The germline V and J ends were trimmed by 6 bases and 6 bases, with 18 bases remaining between them. Based on the CDR3 plus reference TRBV2 and TRBJ2-4, the full variable domain is EPEVTQTPSHQVTQMGQEVILRCVPISNHLYFYWYRQILGQKVEFLVSFYNNEISEKSEIFDDQFSVERPDGSNFTLKIRSTKLEDSAMYFCASSPQGAGGNIQYFGAGTRLSVL.

This chain uses TRBV5-4 with TRBJ2-3; the D is unclear. The CDR3 totals 13 residues. The V gene lost 0 bases and the J gene lost 1 base, with 3 bases spanning the gap. The germline V gene has CDR1 SGHNT and CDR2 YYREEE (reference sequence). Here the CDR3 reads CASSLAGTDTQYF. CDR3 DNA sequence: TGTGCCAGCAGCTTGGCGGGCACAGATACGCAGTATTTT.

The chain combines TRBV10-2 with TRBJ2-4; D gene ambiguous. The CDR3 loop spans 13 amino acids. The germline gives CDR1 WSHSY, CDR2 SAAADI. V lost 6 bases and J lost 0, with 6 bases in between. In nucleotides, the CDR3 is TGCGCCAGCAGGAAGGGAGCCAAAAACATTCAGTACTTC. This encodes CASRKGAKNIQYF.

The chain recombines TRBV7-2 with TRBJ1-5, with D perhaps TRBD1 (5 bases). Germline V gene lookup returns CDR1 SGHTA and CDR2 FQGNSA. The CDR3 loop spans 14 amino acids. Trimming stripped 5 bases from V and 7 bases from J, with 15 bases between. The CDR3 DNA reads TGTGCCAGCAGCAACCAGGGAGGCGGACAGCCCCAGCATTTT. Its translation is CASSNQGGGQPQHF.

CDR3 loop: CASKPMGQGEEYEQYF. CDR3 bases: TGTGCCAGCAAACCGATGGGACAGGGGGAAGAGTACGAGCAGTACTTC. The chain joins TRBV11-3 to TRBJ2-7; TRBD1 matches 11 bases. The CDR3 length is 16 residues. After removal of 7 bases from V and 4 bases from J, the junction contained 12 bases not matched to a gene. Germline V lookup: CDR1 SGHNT, CDR2 YENEEA.